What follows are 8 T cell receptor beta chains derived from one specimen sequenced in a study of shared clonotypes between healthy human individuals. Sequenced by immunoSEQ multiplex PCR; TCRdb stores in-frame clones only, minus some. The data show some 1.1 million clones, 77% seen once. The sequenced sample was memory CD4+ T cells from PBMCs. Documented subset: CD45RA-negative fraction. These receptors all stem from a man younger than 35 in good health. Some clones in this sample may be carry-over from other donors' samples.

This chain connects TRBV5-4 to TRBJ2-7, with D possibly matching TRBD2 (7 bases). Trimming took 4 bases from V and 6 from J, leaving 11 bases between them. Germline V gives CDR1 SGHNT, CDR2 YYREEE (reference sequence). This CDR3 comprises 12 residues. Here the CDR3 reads CASSLGGAEQYF. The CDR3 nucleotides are TGTGCCAGCAGCCTTGGGGGGGCCGAGCAGTACTTC. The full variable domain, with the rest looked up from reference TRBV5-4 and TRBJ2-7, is ETGVTQSPTHLIKTRGQQVTLRCSSQSGHNTVSWYQQALGQGPQFIFQYYREEENGRGNFPPRFSGLQFPNYSSELNVNALELDDSALYLCASSLGGAEQYFGPGTRLTVT.

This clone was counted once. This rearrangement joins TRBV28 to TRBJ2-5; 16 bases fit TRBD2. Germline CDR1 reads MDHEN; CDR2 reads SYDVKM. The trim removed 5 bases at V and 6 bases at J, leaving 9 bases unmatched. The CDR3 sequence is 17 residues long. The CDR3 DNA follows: TGTGCCAGCAGTCCAGGGACTAGCGGGAGGGCCGGGAAGACCCAGTACTTC. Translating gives CASSPGTSGRAGKTQYF.

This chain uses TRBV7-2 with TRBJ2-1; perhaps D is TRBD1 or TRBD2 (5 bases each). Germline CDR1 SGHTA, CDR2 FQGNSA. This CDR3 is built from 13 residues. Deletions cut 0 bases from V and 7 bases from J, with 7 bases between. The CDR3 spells CASSLAGRNEQFF. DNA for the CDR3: TGTGCCAGCAGCTTAGCGGGACGGAATGAGCAGTTCTTC. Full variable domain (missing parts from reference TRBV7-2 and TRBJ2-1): GAGVSQSPSNKVTEKGKDVELRCDPISGHTALYWYRQSLGQGLEFLIYFQGNSAPDKSGLPSDRFSAERTGGSVSTLTIQRTQQEDSAVYLCASSLAGRNEQFFGPGTRLTVL.

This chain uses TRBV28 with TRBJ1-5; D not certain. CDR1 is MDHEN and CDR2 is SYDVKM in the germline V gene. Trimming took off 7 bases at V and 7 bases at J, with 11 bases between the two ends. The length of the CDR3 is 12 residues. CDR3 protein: CASTRGGQPQHF. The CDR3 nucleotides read TGTGCCAGCACCCGGGGAGGGCAGCCCCAGCATTTT.

The CDR3 region has the DNA TGTGCCAGCAGCTTAGGGGGTAGTCGAACCGGGGAGCTGTTTTTT. Protein sequence: CASSLGGSRTGELFF. J is TRBJ2-2 and V is TRBV5-6; TRBD1 might be the D (6 bases). Deletions cut 2 bases from V and 5 bases from J, with 13 bases between. Germline lookup yields CDR1 SGHDT and CDR2 YYEEEE. The CDR3 length is 15 residues. Drawing the rest from reference TRBV5-6 and TRBJ2-2, the complete variable domain is DAGVTQSPTHLIKTRGQQVTLRCSPKSGHDTVSWYQQALGQGPQFIFQYYEEEERQRGNFPDRFSGHQFPNYSSELNVNALLLGDSALYLCASSLGGSRTGELFFGEGSRLTVL.

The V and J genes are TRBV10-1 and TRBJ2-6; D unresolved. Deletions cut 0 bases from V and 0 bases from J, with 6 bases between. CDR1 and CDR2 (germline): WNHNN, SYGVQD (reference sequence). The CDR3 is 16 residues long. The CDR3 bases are TGCGCCAGCAGTGAGTCCTCCGTCTCTGGGGCCAACGTCCTGACTTTC. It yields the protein CASSESSVSGANVLTF.

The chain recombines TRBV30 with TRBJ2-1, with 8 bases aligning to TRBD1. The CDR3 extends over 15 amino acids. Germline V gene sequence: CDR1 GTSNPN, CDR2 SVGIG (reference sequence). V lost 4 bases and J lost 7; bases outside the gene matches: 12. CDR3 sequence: CAWTQGVTGRNEQFF. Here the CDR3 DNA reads TGTGCCTGGACACAGGGGGTAACGGGGAGGAATGAGCAGTTCTTC.

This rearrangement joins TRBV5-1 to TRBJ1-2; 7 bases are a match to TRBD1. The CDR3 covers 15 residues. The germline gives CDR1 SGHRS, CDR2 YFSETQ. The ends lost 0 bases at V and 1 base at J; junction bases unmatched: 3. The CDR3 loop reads CASSLDRGVNYGYTF. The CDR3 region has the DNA TGCGCCAGCAGCTTGGACAGGGGAGTTAACTATGGCTACACCTTC.